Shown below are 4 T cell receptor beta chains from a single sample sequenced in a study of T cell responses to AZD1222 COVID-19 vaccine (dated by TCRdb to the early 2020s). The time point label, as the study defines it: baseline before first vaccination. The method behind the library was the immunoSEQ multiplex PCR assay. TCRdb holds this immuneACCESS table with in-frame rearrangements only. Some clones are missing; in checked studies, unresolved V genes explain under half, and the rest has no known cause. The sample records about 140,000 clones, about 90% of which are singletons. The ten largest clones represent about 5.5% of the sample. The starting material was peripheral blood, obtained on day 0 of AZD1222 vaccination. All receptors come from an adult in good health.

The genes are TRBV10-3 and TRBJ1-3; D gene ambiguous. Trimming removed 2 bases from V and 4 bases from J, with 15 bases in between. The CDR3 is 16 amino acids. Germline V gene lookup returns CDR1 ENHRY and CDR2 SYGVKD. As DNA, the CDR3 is TGTGCCATCAGTGAGGTGGGTGTAGCGATCGGAAACACCATATATTTT. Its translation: CAISEVGVAIGNTIYF.

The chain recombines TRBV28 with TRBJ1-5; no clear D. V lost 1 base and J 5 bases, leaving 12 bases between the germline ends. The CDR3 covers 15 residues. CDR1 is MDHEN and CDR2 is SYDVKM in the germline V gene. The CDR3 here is CASSLYRTSYQPQHF. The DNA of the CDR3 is TGTGCCAGCAGTTTATACCGGACCTCATATCAGCCCCAGCATTTT.

CDR3 coding DNA: TGTGCCAGCAGCTTAGGGGAGACCACCAACCCCTACGAGCAGTACTTC. Protein product: CASSLGETTNPYEQYF. The V and J genes are TRBV11-3 and TRBJ2-7, with D possibly being TRBD2 (5 bases). Trimming pared 1 base from V and 2 bases from J, leaving 15 bases between. The CDR3 has 16 amino acids. Germline assignment: CDR1 SGHNT and CDR2 YENEEA.

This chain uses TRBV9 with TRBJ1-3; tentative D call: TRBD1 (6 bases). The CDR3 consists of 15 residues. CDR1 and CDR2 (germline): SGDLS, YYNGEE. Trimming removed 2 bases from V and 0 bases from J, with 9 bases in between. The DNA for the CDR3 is TGTGCCAGCAGCGTCCTGGACAGCTCTGGAAACACCATATATTTT. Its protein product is CASSVLDSSGNTIYF. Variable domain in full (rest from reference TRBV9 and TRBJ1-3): DSGVTQTPKHLITATGQRVTLRCSPRSGDLSVYWYQQSLDQGLQFLIQYYNGEERAKGNILERFSAQQFPDLHSELNLSSLELGDSALYFCASSVLDSSGNTIYFGEGSWLTVV.